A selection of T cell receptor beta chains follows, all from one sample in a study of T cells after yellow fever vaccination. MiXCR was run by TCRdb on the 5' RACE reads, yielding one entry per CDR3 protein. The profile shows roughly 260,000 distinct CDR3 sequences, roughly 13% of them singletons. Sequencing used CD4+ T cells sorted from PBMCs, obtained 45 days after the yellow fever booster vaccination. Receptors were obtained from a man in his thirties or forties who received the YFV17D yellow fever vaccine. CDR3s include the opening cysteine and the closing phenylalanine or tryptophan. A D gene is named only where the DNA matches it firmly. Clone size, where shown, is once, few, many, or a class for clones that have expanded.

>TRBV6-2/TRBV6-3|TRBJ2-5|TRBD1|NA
TGTGCCAGCAGTCGTCCCGGGACAGGGTCCGGAGAGACCCAGTACTTC
CASSRPGTGSGETQYF
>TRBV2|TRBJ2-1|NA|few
TGTGCCAGCAGCCAAGGACTTTCAAAGGAGCAGTTCTTC
CASSQGLSKEQFF
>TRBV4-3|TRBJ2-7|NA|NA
TGCGCCAGCAGCCAAGATCACAGGTCTTACGAGCAGTACTTC
CASSQDHRSYEQYF
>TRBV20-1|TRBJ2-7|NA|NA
TGCAGTGCTAGCAGAGGGGGTAGGACCTACGAGCAGTACTTC
CSASRGGRTYEQYF
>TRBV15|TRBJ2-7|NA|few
TGTGCCACCAGCAGAGATCCCGGGGGATACGAGCAGTACTTC
CATSRDPGGYEQYF
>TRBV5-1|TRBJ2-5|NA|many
TGCGCCAGCAGCTTGGGGCGAGAGACCCAGTACTTC
CASSLGRETQYF
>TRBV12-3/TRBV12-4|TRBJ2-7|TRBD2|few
TGTGCCAGCAGACCGGGACTAGCTGCCTACGAGCAGTACTTC
CASRPGLAAYEQYF
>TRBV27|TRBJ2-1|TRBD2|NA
TGTGCCAGCAGTTTGACCCCCGCGGGAGGGACCTACAATGAGCAGTTCTTC
CASSLTPAGGTYNEQFF
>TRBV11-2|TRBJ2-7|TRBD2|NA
TGTGCCAGCAGCTTAGCGACTAGCCGCGAGCAGTACTTC
CASSLATSREQYF
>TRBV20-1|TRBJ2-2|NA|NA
TGCAGTGCTAGAGATGGGGGACGCCCGGGCACCGGGGAGCTGTTTTTT
CSARDGGRPGTGELFF
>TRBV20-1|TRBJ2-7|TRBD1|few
TGCAGTGCTCCGGGACAGGGGTTCTACGAGCAGTACTTC
CSAPGQGFYEQYF
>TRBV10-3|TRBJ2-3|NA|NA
TGTGCCATCGAGGACAGCACAGATACGCAGTATTTT
CAIEDSTDTQYF
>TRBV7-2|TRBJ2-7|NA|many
TGTGCCAGCACCCTCGAGGCGGGCGAGCAGTACTTC
CASTLEAGEQYF
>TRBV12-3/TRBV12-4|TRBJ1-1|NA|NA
TGTGCCAGCAGTATTAGGAGGGGGAACTCTGAAGCTTTCTTT
CASSIRRGNSEAFF
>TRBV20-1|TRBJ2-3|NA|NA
TGCAGTGCTAGGTTTGTTGCAGATACGCAGTATTTT
CSARFVADTQYF
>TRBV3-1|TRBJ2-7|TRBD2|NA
TGTGCCAGCAGCCAAGGCCTGATTAGCGGGAGAGGTCAAGAGCAGTACTTC
CASSQGLISGRGQEQYF
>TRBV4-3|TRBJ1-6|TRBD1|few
TGCGCCAGCAGCCAAGTGGGTTCAACGGGACAGCCTAATTCACCCCTCCACTTT
CASSQVGSTGQPNSPLHF
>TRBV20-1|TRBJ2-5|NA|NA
TGCAGTCCTAGCCGTGGGCATAAAGAGACCCAGTACTTC
CSPSRGHKETQYF
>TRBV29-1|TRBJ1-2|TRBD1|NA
TGCAGCGCGGGGACAGGGGATTTCGGCTACACCTTC
CSAGTGDFGYTF
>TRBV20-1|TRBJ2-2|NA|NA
TGCAGTGCTAGGCCTCTTGACGGCTTCACCGGGGAGCTGTTTTTT
CSARPLDGFTGELFF
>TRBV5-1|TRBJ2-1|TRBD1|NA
TGCGCCAGCGCAAGAAACGGGACAGGGGGCTACAATGAGCAGTTCTTC
CASARNGTGGYNEQFF
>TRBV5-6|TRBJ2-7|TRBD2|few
TGTGCCAGCAGCTTGTTCGGGACTAGCGGGATGTCCCACGAGCAGTACTTC
CASSLFGTSGMSHEQYF